Sequencing of this T cell receptor beta chain was carried out in a study of blood T cell repertoires in COVID-19. Trimming stripped 6 bases from V and 6 bases from J, with 12 bases between. Germline V CDR1 and CDR2: SGDLS, YYNGEE. The CDR3 runs to 12 residues. The repertoire was sequenced with immunoSEQ multiplex PCR; TCRdb's copy has only in-frame clones and lacks some. The data contain 150,000 to 250,000 clones, roughly 80% of them singletons. This chain links TRBV9 with TRBJ1-2, with D maybe TRBD1 (6 bases). Input material: PBMCs or T cells enriched from blood (not recorded which). This receptor was obtained from a man between 40 and 49 years old who had recovered from COVID-19. In nucleotides, the CDR3 is TGTGCCAGCAATACAGGGTTGGATGGCTACACCTTC. It is translated as CASNTGLDGYTF.